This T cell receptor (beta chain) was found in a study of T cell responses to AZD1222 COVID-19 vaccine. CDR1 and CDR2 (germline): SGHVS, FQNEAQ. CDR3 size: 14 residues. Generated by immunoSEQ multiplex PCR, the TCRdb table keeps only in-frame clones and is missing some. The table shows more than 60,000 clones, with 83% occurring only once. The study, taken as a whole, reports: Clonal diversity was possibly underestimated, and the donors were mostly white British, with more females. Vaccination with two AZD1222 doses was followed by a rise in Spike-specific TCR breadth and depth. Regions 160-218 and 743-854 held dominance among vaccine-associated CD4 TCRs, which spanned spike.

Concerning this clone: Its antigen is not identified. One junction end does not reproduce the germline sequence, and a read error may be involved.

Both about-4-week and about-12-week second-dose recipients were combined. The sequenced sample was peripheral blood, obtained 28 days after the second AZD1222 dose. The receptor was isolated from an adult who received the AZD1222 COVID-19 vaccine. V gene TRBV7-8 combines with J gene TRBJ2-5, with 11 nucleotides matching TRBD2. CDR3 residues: CASSLAGGAETQYF. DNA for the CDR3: TGTGCCAGCAGCCTAGCGGGAGGTGCCGAGACCCAGTACTTC. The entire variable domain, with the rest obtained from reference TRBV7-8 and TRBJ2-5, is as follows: GAGVSQSPRYKVAKRGQDVALRCDPISGHVSLFWYQQALGQGPEFLTYFQNEAQLDKSGLPSDRFFAERPEGSVSTLKIQRTQQEDSAVYLCASSLAGGAETQYFGPGTRLLVL.